This T cell receptor beta chain was recovered during a study of cytomegalovirus exposure and HLA in healthy donors. Findings and caveats of the study: Analysis performed later found roughly 17,000 TCR beta sequences associated with HLA alleles at 0.05 false discovery rate. Clonal expansion, a later analysis showed, was greater in HLA-associated TCR beta chains than in equally common others.

The study ran its PCR with 60 Vbeta and 13 Jbeta primers. Only in-frame clones appear in the TCRdb table, and some are missing; sequencing was by immunoSEQ multiplex PCR. Here the sample spans tens of thousands of clones, more than 70% being singletons. Trimming shortened V by 4 bases and J by 12 bases, and 25 bases separated the two germline ends. CDR3 length: 16 residues. Per the germline V gene, CDR1 is MNHNY and CDR2 is SVGAGI (reference sequence). Comment on this clone: Its antigen is not known.

This clonotype was obtained from a woman aged 40 to 50 in good health and CMV-seropositive. The rearrangement links TRBV6-6 to TRBJ2-1; weak D call: TRBD1 (6 bases). Sample: PBMCs. CDR3: CASSLAGPQEKGGQFF. The DNA for the CDR3 is TGTGCCAGCAGTTTAGCTGGTCCGCAAGAAAAAGGGGGGCAGTTCTTC.